The table lists the clone carrying this TCR beta chain with a few counts. This sample is drawn from a study of spatial heterogeneity in lung cancer. Time point in this sample: sample taken at primary tumor resection. Whole RNA, which was extracted from tumor, nontumor lung tissue or frozen PBMC, was sequenced without any cell sorting. TCRdb itself ran the 5' RACE reads through MiXCR, one entry per CDR3 protein. The data hold some 52,000 distinct CDR3 sequences, with less than 9% observed a single time. V was pared by 9 bases and J by 2 bases, with 15 bases between. Germline lookup yields CDR1 SNHLY and CDR2 FYNNEI. This CDR3 contains 14 residues.

This specimen consisted of PBMCs, obtained at surgery. The sequence was collected from a female donor with early-stage non-small cell lung cancer. The chain links TRBV2 to TRBJ2-3; TRBD2 is a possible D gene (5 bases). CDR3 region: CASLWERTTDTQYF. The CDR3 DNA reads as TGTGCCAGTCTATGGGAGCGGACCACAGATACGCAGTATTTT.